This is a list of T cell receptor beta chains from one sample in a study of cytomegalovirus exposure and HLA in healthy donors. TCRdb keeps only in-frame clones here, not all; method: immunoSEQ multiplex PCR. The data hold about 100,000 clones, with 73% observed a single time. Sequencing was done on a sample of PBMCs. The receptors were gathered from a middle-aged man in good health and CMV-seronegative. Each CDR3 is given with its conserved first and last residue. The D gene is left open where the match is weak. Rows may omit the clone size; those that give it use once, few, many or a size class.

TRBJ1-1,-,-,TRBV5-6,CASSFFTDTEAFF,TGTGCCAGCAGCTTCTTCACGGACACTGAAGCTTTCTTT
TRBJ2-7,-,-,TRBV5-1,CASSSTGTRTYEQYF,TGCGCCAGCAGCTCCACCGGGACAAGGACCTACGAGCAGTACTTC
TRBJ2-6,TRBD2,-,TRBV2,CASRERGGSGANVLTF,TGTGCCAGCCGGGAGCGGGGGGGCTCTGGGGCCAACGTCCTGACTTTC
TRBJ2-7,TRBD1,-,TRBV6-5,CASSWGQGRHEQYF,TGTGCCAGCAGTTGGGGACAGGGGAGACACGAGCAGTACTTC
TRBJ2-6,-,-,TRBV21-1,CASSKSGGPSGANVLTF,TGTGCCAGCAGCAAAAGCGGGGGGCCGTCTGGGGCCAACGTCCTGACTTTC
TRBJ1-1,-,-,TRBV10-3,CAISIAGETEAFF,TGTGCCATCTCGATTGCTGGAGAGACTGAAGCTTTCTTT
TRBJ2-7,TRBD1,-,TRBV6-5,CATQGRGLYEQYF,TGTGCCACCCAGGGCAGGGGGCTCTACGAGCAGTACTTC
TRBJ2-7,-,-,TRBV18,CASSPSHLYEQYF,TGTGCCAGCTCACCAAGCCACCTCTACGAGCAGTACTTC
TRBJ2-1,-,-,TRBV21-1,CASSKNRLAGVREQFF,TGTGCCAGCAGCAAAAATCGACTAGCGGGGGTGAGGGAGCAGTTCTTC
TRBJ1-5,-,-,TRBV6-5,CASSRDIRYQPQHF,TGTGCCAGCAGCCGGGACATTAGGTATCAGCCCCAGCATTTT
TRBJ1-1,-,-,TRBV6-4,CASSDPKIIKPMNTEAFF,TGTGCCAGCAGTGACCCTAAGATTATTAAGCCCATGAACACTGAAGCTTTCTTT
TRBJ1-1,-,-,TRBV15,CATSTGGSANTEAFF,TGTGCCACCAGCACGGGAGGGTCAGCGAACACTGAAGCTTTCTTT
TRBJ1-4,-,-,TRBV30,CASKPGPSGKLFF,TGTGCATCAAAGCCGGGTCCCTCGGGAAAACTGTTTTTT
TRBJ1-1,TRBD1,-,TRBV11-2,CASVTGTYTEAFF,TGTGCCAGCGTGACAGGGACTTACACTGAAGCTTTCTTT
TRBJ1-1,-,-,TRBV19,CASRLAQGMNTEAFF,TGTGCCAGTCGCCTGGCGCAGGGTATGAACACTGAAGCTTTCTTT
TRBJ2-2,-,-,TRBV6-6,CASSYQGRNTGELFF,TGTGCCAGCAGTTACCAGGGAAGGAACACCGGGGAGCTGTTTTTT
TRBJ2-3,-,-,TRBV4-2,CASSQVHSTDTQYF,TGTGCCAGCAGCCAAGTTCACTCCACAGATACGCAGTATTTT
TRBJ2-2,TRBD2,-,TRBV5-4,CASSRLAGGLNTGELFF,TGTGCCAGCAGCCGACTAGCGGGGGGTTTGAACACCGGGGAGCTGTTTTTT
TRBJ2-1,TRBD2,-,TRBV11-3,CASSSGGLGNEQFF,TGTGCCAGCAGCTCGGGGGGGCTAGGCAATGAGCAGTTCTTC
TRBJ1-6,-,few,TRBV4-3,CASSQARAAYNSPLHF,TGCGCCAGCAGCCAAGCGCGGGCGGCTTATAATTCACCCCTCCACTTT
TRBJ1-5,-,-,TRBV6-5,CASSYPRGRGNQPQHF,TGTGCCAGCAGCTACCCCCGTGGCAGGGGTAATCAGCCCCAGCATTTT
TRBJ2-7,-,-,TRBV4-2,CASSQETGDREQYF,TGTGCCAGCAGCCAAGAGACGGGAGATAGGGAGCAGTACTTC
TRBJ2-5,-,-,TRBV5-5,CASSLDSWETQYF,TGTGCCAGCAGCTTGGACTCGTGGGAGACCCAGTACTTC
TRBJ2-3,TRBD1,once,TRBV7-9,CASSLGQGWTDTQYF,TGTGCCAGCAGCCTGGGACAGGGGTGGACAGATACGCAGTATTTT
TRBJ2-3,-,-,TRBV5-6,CASSTGQGYSTDTQYF,TGTGCCAGCAGCACTGGCCAGGGGTATTCCACAGATACGCAGTATTTT
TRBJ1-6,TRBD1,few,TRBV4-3,CASSQEVRTGNSPLHF,TGCGCCAGCAGCCAAGAAGTTAGGACAGGGAATTCACCCCTCCACTTT
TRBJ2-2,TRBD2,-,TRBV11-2,CASSHYRGLAGGQGGELFF,TGTGCCAGCAGCCATTATAGGGGACTAGCGGGGGGCCAGGGCGGGGAGCTGTTTTTT
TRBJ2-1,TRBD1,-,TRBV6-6,CASSQLEGQAYNEQFF,TGTGCCAGCAGTCAACTCGAAGGACAGGCGTACAATGAGCAGTTCTTC
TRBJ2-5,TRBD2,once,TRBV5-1,CASSFSTGGAGETQYF,TGCGCCAGCAGCTTTAGTACCGGGGGGGCCGGAGAGACCCAGTACTTC
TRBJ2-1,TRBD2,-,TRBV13,CASSLRLAGGSFSYNEQFF,TGTGCCAGCAGCCTACGGCTAGCGGGGGGCTCCTTCTCCTACAATGAGCAGTTCTTC
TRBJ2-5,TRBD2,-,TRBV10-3,CATGLAGQETQYF,TGTGCCACCGGACTAGCGGGCCAAGAGACCCAGTACTTC
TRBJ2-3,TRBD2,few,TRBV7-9,CASSLRSSGPDTQYF,TGTGCCAGCAGCTTAAGGTCTAGCGGGCCAGATACGCAGTATTTT
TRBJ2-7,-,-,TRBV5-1,CASSSGTPKAYEQYF,TGCGCCAGCAGCTCCGGGACACCAAAAGCCTACGAGCAGTACTTC
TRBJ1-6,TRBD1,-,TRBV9,CASSTRDRGYSPLHF,TGTGCCAGCAGCACCCGGGACAGGGGGTATTCACCCCTCCACTTT
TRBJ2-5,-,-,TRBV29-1,CSVGGLGETQYF,TGCAGCGTTGGAGGGCTTGGGGAGACCCAGTACTTC
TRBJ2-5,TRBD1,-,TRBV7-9,CASSFGAGGAYQETQYF,TGTGCCAGCAGCTTTGGTGCAGGGGGCGCGTACCAAGAGACCCAGTACTTC
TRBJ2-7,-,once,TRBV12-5,CASGPRGGFGYEQYF,TGTGCTAGTGGTCCCAGAGGCGGGTTTGGGTACGAGCAGTACTTC
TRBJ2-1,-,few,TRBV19,CASSILAAYNEQFF,TGTGCCAGTAGTATACTGGCCGCCTACAATGAGCAGTTCTTC
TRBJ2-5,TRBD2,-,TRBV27,CASSLSGGGIQETQYF,TGTGCCAGCAGTTTATCAGGCGGGGGAATACAAGAGACCCAGTACTTC
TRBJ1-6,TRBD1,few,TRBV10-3,CAISPDGQGDNSPLHF,TGTGCCATCAGTCCAGACGGACAGGGGGATAATTCACCCCTCCACTTT
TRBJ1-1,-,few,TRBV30,CAWSAQLTGSTEAFF,TGTGCCTGGAGTGCTCAATTAACAGGGAGCACTGAAGCTTTCTTT
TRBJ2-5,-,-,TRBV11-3,CASSLRGGAGETQYF,TGTGCCAGCAGCTTGCGCGGGGGCGCGGGAGAGACCCAGTACTTC
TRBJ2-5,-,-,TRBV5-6,CASSLDRRKTQYF,TGTGCCAGCAGCTTGGACAGAAGGAAGACCCAGTACTTC
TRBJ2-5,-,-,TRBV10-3,CAISEGASGGRETQYF,TGTGCCATCAGTGAGGGGGCTTCGGGGGGCCGAGAGACCCAGTACTTC
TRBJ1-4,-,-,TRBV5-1,CASSLGGEGGEKLFF,TGCGCCAGCAGCTTGGGGGGAGAGGGCGGTGAAAAACTGTTTTTT
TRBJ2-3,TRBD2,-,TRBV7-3,CASSLTAGDTDTQYF,TGTGCCAGCAGCTTAACGGCGGGGGACACAGATACGCAGTATTTT
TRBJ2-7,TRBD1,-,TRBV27,CASSPDRGYEQYF,TGTGCCAGCAGTCCGGACAGGGGCTACGAGCAGTACTTC
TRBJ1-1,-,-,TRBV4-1,CASRTSTGGTEAFF,TGCGCCAGCAGAACCTCGACAGGCGGCACTGAAGCTTTCTTT
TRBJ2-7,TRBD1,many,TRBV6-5,CASSYLGQGYEQYF,TGTGCCAGCAGTTACTTGGGACAGGGATACGAGCAGTACTTC
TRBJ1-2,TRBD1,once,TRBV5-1,CASSLGQGDGYTF,TGCGCCAGCAGCTTGGGACAGGGTGATGGCTACACCTTC
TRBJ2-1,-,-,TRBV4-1,CASSQAPGALYNEQFF,TGCGCCAGCAGCCAAGCCCCAGGGGCCTTATACAATGAGCAGTTCTTC